This T cell receptor (beta chain) is from a study of blood T cells in healthy people across ages. Per individual sample, total RNA of at least 6 micrograms was extracted. Germline CDR1 is MDHEN and CDR2 is SYDVKM. The CDR3 runs 13 residues. The V gene lost 11 bases and the J gene lost 0 bases, with 11 bases spanning the gap. Concerning this clonotype itself: Its antigen remains unknown.

General study results and limits: With donor CMV status unknown, expanded clonotype changes were possibly confounded. Estimated diversity across one million T cells was deemed an underestimate.

Sample-barcoded 5' priming and a J-beta primer mix drove a second PCR of roughly 7 to 11 cycles. Each cDNA molecule, via a template-switch adaptor with 12 random nucleotides, was tagged. TCRdb fed the 5' RACE reads into MiXCR, producing one record per CDR3 protein. Of 730,000 or so distinct CDR3 sequences listed, about 40% are singletons. The sample consisted of blood. The source of this sequence is a woman in her fifties or sixties in good health. The chain uses TRBV28 and TRBJ1-5; the D is unclear. The CDR3 spells CAVRGISNQPQHF. The CDR3 DNA reads as TGTGCCGTGCGCGGGATTAGCAATCAGCCCCAGCATTTT.